This TCR beta chain derives from a study of naive CD8 T cells in extremely preterm neonates. The V gene lost 5 bases and the J gene lost 10 bases, with 7 bases spanning the gap. Looked up from germline, CDR1 is SEHNR and CDR2 is FQNEAQ (reference sequence). The CDR3 totals 10 residues. Assay: immunoSEQ multiplex PCR; the TCRdb copy retains only in-frame clones and omits some. The repertoire holds roughly 5,100 clones, with about 95% as singletons. Samples were taken at extremely preterm deliveries at about 22-27 weeks of gestation. Sorted naive CD8+ T cell numbers ranged ~19,000 to ~110,000. The study's findings and limits: iChao1 richness was lowest in preterm neonates, significantly versus all ages. Preterm infants showed shorter CDR3s, fewer N additions and less trimming than older groups.

Regarding this clone: Its specificity is unknown.

The chain joins TRBV7-9 to TRBJ2-3, with TRBD1 as a possible D gene (5 bases). Specimen: naive CD8+ T cells from cord blood. This clonotype originated in a boy who was born preterm. CDR3: CASSGRAQYF. The CDR3 bases are TGTGCCAGCAGCGGCAGGGCGCAGTATTTT.